These 23 T cell receptor beta chains share one sample of origin, sequenced in a study of cytomegalovirus exposure and HLA in healthy donors. PCR was performed using 60 Vbeta and 13 Jbeta primers. Clones were sequenced by immunoSEQ multiplex PCR, and TCRdb holds only the in-frame ones, with some missing. The data hold more than 85,000 clones, with 78% observed a single time. Material: PBMCs. All receptors come from a man aged 25-45 years in good health and CMV-seronegative.

V and J are TRBV5-1 and TRBJ2-7, with D tentatively TRBD1 (6 bases). Trimming took 6 bases from V and 3 from J, leaving 10 bases between them. The CDR3 has 12 residues. Germline V gene sequence: CDR1 SGHRS, CDR2 YFSETQ. The CDR3 loop is CASKEGGYEQYF. For the CDR3, the DNA is TGCGCCAGCAAGGAAGGGGGCTACGAGCAGTACTTC.

This clone was recorded only once. The chain joins TRBV5-1 to TRBJ2-3; TRBD2 aligns across 9 bases. CDR1 and CDR2 from the germline V gene are SGHRS and YFSETQ. This CDR3 is 16 amino acids long. V gave up 1 base and J gave up 3 bases; unmatched junction bases: 6. The DNA for the CDR3 is TGCGCCAGCAGCTTGTCCGCGGGAGGGGGAACAGATACGCAGTATTTT. Amino acid sequence: CASSLSAGGGTDTQYF. Full variable domain (remainder filled in from reference TRBV5-1 and TRBJ2-3): KAGVTQTPRYLIKTRGQQVTLSCSPISGHRSVSWYQQTPGQGLQFLFEYFSETQRNKGNFPGRFSGRQFSNSRSEMNVSTLELGDSALYLCASSLSAGGGTDTQYFGPGTRLTVL.

This clone was detected only a few times. J is TRBJ1-2 and V is TRBV7-2; TRBD1 matches 8 bases. The CDR3 loop spans 17 amino acids. V was clipped by 5 bases and J by 0 bases; unmatched bases: 11. Germline values: CDR1 SGHTA, CDR2 FQGNSA. The CDR3, as DNA: TGTGCCAGCAGCACCCGCCAACAGGGGGAAGCTAACTATGGCTACACCTTC. Translation: CASSTRQQGEANYGYTF. The complete variable domain, with remaining parts taken from reference TRBV7-2 and TRBJ1-2, reads GAGVSQSPSNKVTEKGKDVELRCDPISGHTALYWYRQSLGQGLEFLIYFQGNSAPDKSGLPSDRFSAERTGGSVSTLTIQRTQQEDSAVYLCASSTRQQGEANYGYTFGSGTRLTVV.

The V and J genes are TRBV27 and TRBJ1-1, with 8 bases aligning to TRBD1. CDR1 is MNHEY and CDR2 is SMNVEV in the germline V gene (reference sequence). The CDR3 extends over 17 amino acids. The V and J ends lost 4 bases and 4 bases, in that order; junction bases with no gene match: 14. CDR3 protein: CASSSWGYGTGGTEAFF. DNA of the CDR3: TGTGCCAGCAGTTCTTGGGGGTACGGGACAGGAGGCACTGAAGCTTTCTTT.

J is TRBJ1-1 and V is TRBV4-1, with D tentatively TRBD1 (6 bases). The germline V gene encodes CDR1 MGHRA and CDR2 YSYEKL. Trimming cost V 4 bases and J 1 base, with 10 bases left between them. The CDR3 contains 14 residues. The CDR3 reads CASSRGGANTEAFF. CDR3 DNA sequence: TGCGCCAGCAGCCGAGGGGGGGCGAACACTGAAGCTTTCTTT.

This sequence joins TRBV2 and TRBJ2-1; 7 nucleotides align to TRBD1. Trimming removed 5 bases from V and 6 bases from J; junction bases left unmatched: 13. Germline CDR1 SNHLY, CDR2 FYNNEI. This CDR3 is built from 16 residues. CDR3 sequence: CASSLYLGGGPNEQFF. CDR3 sequence (DNA): TGTGCCAGCAGTTTGTATTTAGGGGGCGGACCCAATGAGCAGTTCTTC. Full variable domain (missing parts from reference TRBV2 and TRBJ2-1): EPEVTQTPSHQVTQMGQEVILRCVPISNHLYFYWYRQILGQKVEFLVSFYNNEISEKSEIFDDQFSVERPDGSNFTLKIRSTKLEDSAMYFCASSLYLGGGPNEQFFGPGTRLTVL.

The chain recombines TRBV7-2 with TRBJ1-2; D remains ambiguous. This CDR3 spans 14 amino acids. Trimming took off 3 bases at V and 1 base at J, with 9 bases between the two ends. From germline, CDR1 is SGHTA and CDR2 FQGNSA. In DNA, the CDR3 is TGTGCCAGCAGCTTCCAGGTTGATAACTATGGCTACACCTTC. It codes for CASSFQVDNYGYTF.

The V and J genes are TRBV28 and TRBJ2-2; TRBD2 matches at 9 bases. The CDR3 is 17 residues long. Germline V lookup: CDR1 MDHEN, CDR2 SYDVKM. J gave up 0 bases and V 6 bases, and 8 bases lay outside the gene matches. The CDR3 region is CASRGGGVSANTGELFF. CDR3 DNA: TGTGCCAGCAGGGGCGGGGGGGTCTCTGCGAACACCGGGGAGCTGTTTTTT.

The chain couples TRBV7-9 to TRBJ2-3; TRBD1 is a possible D gene (5 bases). Germline CDR1 and CDR2: SEHNR and FQNEAQ (reference sequence). The germline V and J ends were trimmed by 1 base and 5 bases, with 16 bases remaining between them. The CDR3 has 16 residues. CDR3 bases: TGTGCCAGCAGCTTAGGAGCTCATCGGCAGGGAGATACGCAGTATTTT. It specifies CASSLGAHRQGDTQYF.

The chain employs TRBV19 and TRBJ1-1; D uncertain. This CDR3 is 16 amino acids long. CDR1 is LNHDA and CDR2 is SQIVND in the germline V gene (reference sequence). The V end was cut by 1 base, the J end by 4 bases, with 16 bases between. In nucleotides, the CDR3 is TGTGCCAGTAGTATAGGGCAGGCCAAAGTGGGCACTGAAGCTTTCTTT. Encoded protein: CASSIGQAKVGTEAFF.

The chain combines TRBV28 with TRBJ2-2; 15 bases fit TRBD2. The CDR3 is made up of 17 amino acids. Germline CDR1 is MDHEN and CDR2 is SYDVKM. J lost 7 bases, V lost 11 bases, and 14 bases had no gene match. Here the CDR3 reads CASSYGLAGGPGGELFF. CDR3 DNA: TGTGCCTCCTCCTATGGACTAGCGGGAGGGCCAGGCGGGGAGCTGTTTTTT.

This chain connects TRBV27 to TRBJ2-2; perhaps TRBD1 as D (5 bases). Germline V lookup: CDR1 MNHEY, CDR2 SMNVEV (reference sequence). V was shortened by 2 bases and J by 3 bases, with 7 bases between the two germline ends. The CDR3 is made up of 14 amino acids. The CDR3 is CASSLVRDTGELFF. For the CDR3, the DNA is TGTGCCAGCAGTTTAGTCAGGGACACCGGGGAGCTGTTTTTT.

This clone turned up a few times. V is TRBV6-5 and J is TRBJ1-3; the D is unclear. Trimming cost V 7 bases and J 0 bases, with 13 bases left between them. CDR1 is MNHEY and CDR2 is SVGAGI in the germline V gene. The CDR3 loop spans 15 amino acids. The CDR3 DNA is TGTGCCAGCACCCAGGCGGGCTACTCTGGAAACACCATATATTTT. This translates into CASTQAGYSGNTIYF.

The chain joins TRBV9 to TRBJ2-3; TRBD2 matches at 11 bases. Unmatched junction bases numbered 6, after V lost 2 bases and J lost 4 bases. The CDR3 runs 16 residues. Germline V gene sequence: CDR1 SGDLS, CDR2 YYNGEE. CDR3 coding DNA: TGTGCCAGCAGCGTCCGGAGACTAGCGGGGCCAGATACGCAGTATTTT. As protein: CASSVRRLAGPDTQYF.

The chain couples TRBV18 to TRBJ1-1; 7 bases align to TRBD1. The V gene's germline CDR1 is KGHSH and CDR2 LQKENI. There are 15 residues in the CDR3. Germline trimming cut 4 bases from V and 5 bases from J; bases unmatched to any gene: 10. CDR3 bases: TGTGCCAGCTCACTCCGGACAGGATTGGATACTGAAGCTTTCTTT. Translating it yields CASSLRTGLDTEAFF.

The chain joins TRBV19 to TRBJ1-2, with TRBD1 identical over 10 bases. V gave up 7 bases and J gave up 5 bases; unmatched junction bases: 13. This CDR3 has 16 residues. CDR1 is LNHDA, CDR2 SQIVND, per germline (reference sequence). The CDR3, as DNA: TGTGCCAGTAAAAACCGGGACAGGGGTTCGTATTATGGCTACACCTTC. Amino acid sequence: CASKNRDRGSYYGYTF.

The chain uses TRBV10-2 and TRBJ1-3, with TRBD1 matching 10 bases. Trimming cost V 6 bases and J 6 bases; bases outside gene matches: 2. Germline loops: CDR1 WSHSY, CDR2 SAAADI. The CDR3 runs 13 residues. In DNA, the CDR3 is TGCGCCAGCAGGGACAGGGGGGAAAACACCATATATTTT. This translates into CASRDRGENTIYF.

This chain connects TRBV18 to TRBJ2-3; TRBD2 agrees at 12 bases. Trimming took 3 bases from V and 2 from J; bases not matched to a gene: 3. Germline CDR1 and CDR2: KGHSH and LQKENI. The CDR3 is made up of 16 amino acids. CDR3: CASSPRLAGDTDTQYF. Written as DNA, the CDR3 is TGTGCCAGCTCACCGCGACTAGCGGGAGACACAGATACGCAGTATTTT.

This sequence joins TRBV7-9 and TRBJ2-7, with D unresolved. The CDR3 covers 13 residues. Trimming left V 2 bases short and J 2 bases short, with 7 bases between. The germline gives CDR1 SEHNR, CDR2 FQNEAQ (reference sequence). The CDR3 here is CASSLQNTYEQYF. CDR3 coding DNA: TGTGCCAGCAGCTTACAGAATACCTACGAGCAGTACTTC.

This chain links TRBV28 with TRBJ1-2, with D uncertain. Germline loops: CDR1 MDHEN, CDR2 SYDVKM. The CDR3 contains 13 residues. V lost 7 bases and J 2 bases, leaving 11 bases between the germline ends. The CDR3 loop reads CASKAGGNYGYTF. Here the CDR3 DNA reads TGTGCCAGCAAGGCAGGAGGAAACTATGGCTACACCTTC.

The chain uses TRBV5-1 and TRBJ2-7; a possible D gene is TRBD2 (6 bases). The CDR3 is made up of 15 amino acids. CDR1 and CDR2 (germline): SGHRS, YFSETQ. V lost 1 base and J lost 1, with 12 bases in between. CDR3 protein: CASSLQSGPSYEQYF. The DNA for the CDR3 is TGCGCCAGCAGCTTGCAAAGCGGGCCATCCTACGAGCAGTACTTC.

There are a few counts of this clone. CDR3 region: CASSLSGYEQYF. CDR3 coding DNA: TGTGCCAGCAGTTTATCCGGGTACGAGCAGTACTTC. The rearrangement joins TRBV27 to TRBJ2-7; D unclear. Germline V lookup: CDR1 MNHEY, CDR2 SMNVEV (reference sequence). The CDR3 is 12 amino acids. V was cut by 0 bases and J by 4 bases, with 4 bases left in between.

CDR3 in DNA: TGTGCCAGCAGCGCAGAATCCTCCTATGGCTACACCTTC. Translated: CASSAESSYGYTF. The rearrangement joins TRBV6-6 to TRBJ1-2; D remains ambiguous. Trimming removed 6 bases from V and 4 bases from J, with 12 bases in between. Per the germline V gene, CDR1 is MNHNY and CDR2 is SVGAGI (reference sequence). The CDR3 consists of 13 residues.